One T cell receptor beta chain is described in this entry. This specimen comes from a study of blood T cell repertoires in COVID-19. Study overall: Samples came from the United States, Italy and Spain, spanning acute and convalescent COVID-19. T cells, B-cell-depleted T cells, or PBMCs provided the cDNA or gDNA that served as material.

Per the study methods: Amplified reference gene primers provided the basis for estimating nucleated cell counts. Clones were sequenced by immunoSEQ multiplex PCR, and TCRdb holds only the in-frame ones, with some missing. V and J calls and clone size follow that table, whereas D and trimming were derived from the DNA. The sample lists more than 100,000 clones, about two thirds occurring once. This CDR3 comprises 14 residues. With 7 bases removed from V and 2 bases from J, the gap between germline ends came to 13 bases. CDR1 is SGHTA and CDR2 is FQGNSA in the germline V gene. The sequenced material came from peripheral blood. J is TRBJ2-3 and V is TRBV7-2, with D possibly being TRBD2 (7 bases). The origin of this receptor is a human donor with acute or convalescent COVID-19. The donor label of this sample is uncertain. This CDR3 reads CASKGGPTTDTQYF. The DNA for the CDR3 is TGTGCCAGCAAGGGGGGGCCAACCACAGATACGCAGTATTTT.